This entry lists 22 T cell receptor beta chains sequenced from one sample in a study of blood T cell repertoires in COVID-19. Sequencing used immunoSEQ multiplex PCR; TCRdb keeps in-frame clones, though not all of them. The sample holds hundreds of thousands of clones; around 90% are singletons and the top ten take approximately 1.3%. The specimen sequenced was peripheral blood. Receptors originate from an elderly man with acute or convalescent COVID-19.

The CDR3 protein is CASSLAGGYNEQFF. DNA of the CDR3: TGTGCCAGCAGCTTAGCGGGAGGCTACAATGAGCAGTTCTTC. The rearrangement joins TRBV11-3 to TRBJ2-1; 7 nucleotides agree with TRBD2. Germline CDR1 SGHNT, CDR2 YENEEA. V lost 1 base to trimming and J lost 3 bases; unmatched junction nucleotides: 0. The CDR3 sequence is 14 residues long.

This chain links TRBV18 with TRBJ2-3, with 8 bases lining up with TRBD2. There are 15 residues in the CDR3. With V trimmed by 4 bases and J by 1 base, 4 bases remained unmatched. Looked up from germline, CDR1 is KGHSH and CDR2 is LQKENI. DNA for the CDR3: TGTGCCAGCTCACTACTAGCGGAGCGCACAGATACGCAGTATTTT. Protein: CASSLLAERTDTQYF. The variable domain in full, with the rest retrieved from reference TRBV18 and TRBJ2-3, is NAGVMQNPRHLVRRRGQEARLRCSPMKGHSHVYWYRQLPEEGLKFMVYLQKENIIDESGMPKERFSAEFPKEGPSILRIQQVVRGDSAAYFCASSLLAERTDTQYFGPGTRLTVL.

The rearrangement links TRBV9 to TRBJ1-4, with 9 bases that match TRBD1. The CDR3 has 15 residues. Germline V gene lookup returns CDR1 SGDLS and CDR2 YYNGEE. The V and J ends lost 3 bases and 2 bases, in that order; junction bases with no gene match: 2. CDR3 in amino acids: CASSADRGTNEKLFF. CDR3 nucleotide sequence: TGTGCCAGCAGCGCGGACAGGGGTACTAATGAAAAACTGTTTTTT.

Only one count was recorded for this clone. The CDR3 bases are TGTGCCAGTAGTATGGGGGCGGGGGGACAAGAGACCCAGTACTTC. This gives the protein CASSMGAGGQETQYF. The genes are TRBV19 and TRBJ2-5; TRBD2 aligns across 8 bases. Trimming took 3 bases from V and 2 from J; bases not matched to a gene: 5. Germline V gives CDR1 LNHDA, CDR2 SQIVND (reference sequence). The CDR3 runs 15 residues.

Here the CDR3 DNA reads TGTGCCAGCTCACCGAGGGAGGGAGAGACCCAGTACTTC. This codes for CASSPREGETQYF. This chain connects TRBV18 to TRBJ2-5; 7 nucleotides align to TRBD2. This CDR3 has 13 amino acids. Trimming removed 3 bases from V and 4 bases from J; junction bases left unmatched: 2. Germline lookup yields CDR1 KGHSH and CDR2 LQKENI.

The chain has TRBV5-5 and TRBJ2-1, with 9 bases aligning to TRBD2. V lost 4 bases and J lost 2; bases outside the gene matches: 4. The CDR3 totals 15 residues. CDR1 SGHKS and CDR2 YYEKEE come from the germline V gene (reference sequence). CDR3 in DNA: TGTGCCAGCAGCCCGACTAGCGGAGCCTACAATGAGCAGTTCTTC. It encodes CASSPTSGAYNEQFF.

This clone was recorded once. J is TRBJ1-2 and V is TRBV18; D is uncertain. Germline V lookup: CDR1 KGHSH, CDR2 LQKENI. This CDR3 region has 14 residues. The germline V and J ends were trimmed by 0 bases and 4 bases, with 9 bases remaining between them. In nucleotides, the CDR3 is TGTGCCAGCTCACCACCGCAACTGTTCTATGGCTACACCTTC. Translated, it gives CASSPPQLFYGYTF.

This chain connects TRBV6-5 to TRBJ1-1, with 7 bases identical to TRBD1. The ends lost 5 bases at V and 1 base at J; junction bases unmatched: 4. From germline, CDR1 is MNHEY and CDR2 SVGAGI. The CDR3 contains 14 residues. CDR3 sequence: CASSQDRKNTEAFF. The CDR3 DNA sequence: TGTGCCAGCAGTCAGGACAGGAAGAACACTGAAGCTTTCTTT.

The chain joins TRBV7-9 to TRBJ2-5, with TRBD1 matching 7 bases. The CDR3 contains 15 residues. Trimming cost V 1 base and J 1 base; bases outside gene matches: 3. Germline CDR1 and CDR2: SEHNR and FQNEAQ (reference sequence). The CDR3 here is CASSLVGQRQETQYF. The CDR3 nucleotides are TGTGCCAGCAGCTTAGTGGGACAGCGCCAAGAGACCCAGTACTTC.

The gene calls are TRBV19 and TRBJ2-6, with TRBD1 matching over 9 bases. The V gene's germline CDR1 is LNHDA and CDR2 SQIVND (reference sequence). CDR3 length: 15 amino acids. The J segment lost 2 bases and the V segment lost 8 bases, leaving 4 bases of the junction unmatched. The CDR3 protein is CASQQGATGANVLTF. DNA of the CDR3: TGTGCCAGTCAACAGGGGGCTACTGGGGCCAACGTCCTGACTTTC.

The chain has TRBV7-2 and TRBJ1-2, with 10 bases fitting TRBD1. Trimming cost V 3 bases and J 7 bases; bases outside gene matches: 8. This CDR3 spans 15 amino acids. The germline gives CDR1 SGHTA, CDR2 FQGNSA. The CDR3 nucleotides read TGTGCCAGCAGCTTCCAGAGACAGGGGGCTCGTGGCTACACCTTC. Amino acid sequence: CASSFQRQGARGYTF.

The genes are TRBV7-2 and TRBJ2-7; a possible D gene is TRBD2 (5 bases). There are 15 residues in the CDR3. The V gene's germline CDR1 is SGHTA and CDR2 FQGNSA. V was pared by 1 base and J by 1 base, with 11 bases between. The CDR3 reads CASSLGASPSYEQYF. Here the CDR3 DNA reads TGTGCCAGCAGCTTAGGGGCTAGCCCGTCCTACGAGCAGTACTTC.

The rearrangement joins TRBV7-2 to TRBJ2-5, with 12 bases aligning to TRBD2. The CDR3 length is 15 residues. Germline loops: CDR1 SGHTA, CDR2 FQGNSA. With V trimmed by 5 bases and J by 5 bases, 6 bases remained unmatched. CDR3 protein: CASSPALAGGETQYF. DNA for the CDR3: TGTGCCAGCAGCCCCGCCCTAGCGGGGGGGGAGACCCAGTACTTC. Full variable domain (remainder filled in from reference TRBV7-2 and TRBJ2-5): GAGVSQSPSNKVTEKGKDVELRCDPISGHTALYWYRQSLGQGLEFLIYFQGNSAPDKSGLPSDRFSAERTGGSVSTLTIQRTQQEDSAVYLCASSPALAGGETQYFGPGTRLLVL.

The rearrangement links TRBV9 to TRBJ1-1; possible D gene TRBD1, 5 bases. There are 17 residues in the CDR3. From germline, CDR1 is SGDLS and CDR2 YYNGEE. The V gene lost 4 bases and the J gene lost 3 bases, with 22 bases spanning the gap. DNA of the CDR3: TGTGCCAGCAGCCCTGATGCCAGGGCGGTATGGGACACTGAAGCTTTCTTT. Translating gives CASSPDARAVWDTEAFF.

V is TRBV19 and J is TRBJ1-5; 7 positions match TRBD1. After removal of 6 bases from V and 3 bases from J, the junction contained 5 bases not matched to a gene. The germline gives CDR1 LNHDA, CDR2 SQIVND (reference sequence). The CDR3 runs 14 residues. The CDR3, as DNA: TGTGCCAGTAGGGCGGGACAGAACAATCAGCCCCAGCATTTT. This translates into CASRAGQNNQPQHF.

The chain is built from TRBV5-1 and TRBJ1-6; 10 bases line up with TRBD1. The germline V gene encodes CDR1 SGHRS and CDR2 YFSETQ. The CDR3 sequence is 16 residues long. The J segment lost 7 bases and the V segment lost 5 bases, leaving 9 bases of the junction unmatched. CDR3 sequence (DNA): TGCGCCAGCAGGGACACGACAGGGGGCATGAATTCACCCCTCCACTTT. Translating gives CASRDTTGGMNSPLHF.

J is TRBJ2-3 and V is TRBV19, with 7 bases identical to TRBD2. This CDR3 is built from 15 residues. Germline V lookup: CDR1 LNHDA, CDR2 SQIVND (reference sequence). V shed 5 bases and J 4 bases; nucleotides not matched to a gene: 9. In DNA form, the CDR3 reads TGTGCCAGTAGTCCCCAGGGAGGGGACGCAGATACGCAGTATTTT. Encoded protein: CASSPQGGDADTQYF.

J is TRBJ2-7 and V is TRBV6-5, with D maybe TRBD1 (6 bases). V was trimmed by 6 bases and J by 2 bases, leaving 17 bases between them. Germline-derived CDR1 and CDR2 are MNHEY and SVGAGI. The CDR3 length is 15 residues. The CDR3 DNA follows: TGTGCCAGCAGGTCCGGGACAAAAATTCCCTACGAGCAGTACTTC. Its translation: CASRSGTKIPYEQYF.

This sequence joins TRBV21-1 and TRBJ1-5; the table's TRBD1 call for D was not verified on the DNA. TRBV21-1 counts as a pseudogene. The CDR3 has 15 residues. CDR3 loop: CASSKERGRDQPQHF. The CDR3 region has the DNA TGTGCCAGCAGCAAGGAAAGGGGCCGGGATCAGCCCCAGCATTTT.

The chain has TRBV6-6 and TRBJ1-5, with D hard to call. The V gene's germline CDR1 is MNHNY and CDR2 SVGAGI (reference sequence). The CDR3 runs to 19 residues. V lost 6 bases to trimming and J lost 4 bases, with 28 bases between them. The CDR3 sequence: CASSSVVGTVGSGNQPQHF. The CDR3, as DNA: TGTGCCAGCAGCTCCGTAGTTGGCACCGTGGGGAGTGGTAATCAGCCCCAGCATTTT.

This clone is a singleton in its sample. The rearrangement uses TRBV5-1 and TRBJ1-4; TRBD1 matches 7 bases. The ends lost 5 bases at V and 6 bases at J; junction bases unmatched: 7. Germline loops: CDR1 SGHRS, CDR2 YFSETQ. The CDR3 spans 14 residues. The CDR3 DNA sequence: TGCGCCAGCAGGATGGGAGACAGGGATGAAAAACTGTTTTTT. This codes for CASRMGDRDEKLFF.

The CDR3 spells CASSSYFSTAIGPQHF. CDR3 in DNA: TGTGCCAGCAGCTCTTACTTTTCGACAGCCATAGGGCCCCAGCATTTT. The chain uses TRBV21-1 and TRBJ1-5; the DNA was not compared with TRBD1, the D call given in the table. TRBV21-1 is a known pseudogene. This CDR3 is built from 16 residues.